A single sample is the source of the 14 T cell receptor beta chains below, sequenced in a study of blood T cells in healthy people across ages. Through a sample-barcoded 5' primer and a J-beta primer mix, a second PCR was run for roughly 7 to 12 cycles. TCRdb independently ran MiXCR on the 5' RACE reads; one entry per CDR3 protein. The table has 1.5 million to 2 million distinct CDR3 sequences, roughly 28% seen once. The sequencing input was blood. Receptors originate from a woman aged 25 to 39 in good health.

This clonotype has a single count. The rearrangement joins TRBV24-1 to TRBJ2-7, with D perhaps matching TRBD1 (6 bases). Per germline, CDR1 KGHDR and CDR2 SFDVKD. V gave up 1 base and J gave up 7 bases, with 13 bases separating them. This CDR3 is 14 amino acids long. The CDR3 coding sequence is TGTGCCACCAGTGATTTCTCAGGGGCGGATGAGCAGTACTTC. Protein sequence: CATSDFSGADEQYF.

V usage is TRBV20-1 and J usage is TRBJ1-6, with TRBD1 as a possible D gene (5 bases). Trimming shortened V by 3 bases and J by 6 bases, and 12 bases separated the two germline ends. Per the germline V gene, CDR1 is DFQATT and CDR2 is SNEGSKA (reference sequence). The CDR3 spans 14 residues. The CDR3 spells CSASKGAGNSPLHF. The CDR3 DNA reads TGCAGTGCTAGTAAAGGGGCCGGTAATTCACCCCTCCACTTT.

This chain uses TRBV15 with TRBJ2-2, with D possibly TRBD2 on 5 matching bases. The CDR3 spans 15 residues. Germline-derived CDR1 and CDR2 are LNHNV and YYDKDF (reference sequence). V was clipped by 2 bases and J by 0 bases, with 7 bases between them. This chain's CDR3 is CATSRWTSNTGELFF. CDR3 DNA sequence: TGTGCCACCAGCAGATGGACTTCGAACACCGGGGAGCTGTTTTTT.

In this sample, this clonotype turned up a few times. The V and J genes are TRBV7-8 and TRBJ1-2, with D uncertain. Germline assignment: CDR1 SGHVS and CDR2 FQNEAQ. The CDR3 length is 14 residues. Trimming left V 2 bases short and J 6 bases short, with 13 bases between. The CDR3 DNA reads as TGTGCCAGCAGCTTAAATAGAGGGTGGGATGGCTACACCTTC. This gives the protein CASSLNRGWDGYTF.

This clonotype has a count of ten or more. The chain uses TRBV20-1 and TRBJ1-4, with a possible D match to TRBD1 (6 bases). The length of the CDR3 is 12 residues. The V gene lost 3 bases and the J gene lost 6 bases, with 8 bases spanning the gap. Germline values: CDR1 DFQATT, CDR2 SNEGSKA (reference sequence). The CDR3: CSARWTDEKLFF. For the CDR3, the DNA is TGCAGTGCTAGGTGGACAGATGAAAAACTGTTTTTT.

In this sample, this clonotype turned up many times. With a much larger clone just one base away, this may be a read error. This chain joins TRBV25-1 and TRBJ2-7; perhaps TRBD2 as D (7 bases). Germline V lookup: CDR1 MGHDK, CDR2 SYGVNS. The CDR3 spans 13 residues. V was clipped by 6 bases and J by 3 bases, with 12 bases between them. In nucleotides, the CDR3 is TGTGCCAGCAGGGCGGGGGACAACTACGAGCAGTACTTC. Protein product: CASRAGDNYEQYF.

The chain combines TRBV20-1 with TRBJ2-7; D remains ambiguous. Trimming cost V 3 bases and J 0 bases, with 12 bases left between them. Germline V CDR1 and CDR2: DFQATT, SNEGSKA (reference sequence). The CDR3 extends over 14 amino acids. For the CDR3, the DNA is TGCAGTGCTAGTCGGCAGAGGAGCTCCTACGAGCAGTACTTC. It codes for CSASRQRSSYEQYF.

The chain joins TRBV7-9 to TRBJ2-7; 8 bases fit TRBD1. The germline gives CDR1 SEHNR, CDR2 FQNEAQ (reference sequence). Unmatched junction bases numbered 7, after V lost 3 bases and J lost 0 bases. The CDR3 totals 16 residues. The CDR3 nucleotides read TGTGCCAGCAGCTTCACCGGGACAGGTGCCTCCTACGAGCAGTACTTC. Translating it yields CASSFTGTGASYEQYF.

There are a few counts of this clonotype. V and J are TRBV24-1 and TRBJ1-4; 8 positions agree with TRBD1. From germline, CDR1 is KGHDR and CDR2 SFDVKD. V trimming: 4 bases; J trimming: 8 bases; junction bases outside the gene matches: 8. This CDR3 is built from 15 residues. Here the CDR3 reads CATSDPTGGEEKLFF. The CDR3 DNA is TGTGCCACCAGTGACCCTACAGGGGGGGAAGAAAAACTGTTTTTT.

On this clonotype itself: One base away lies a much larger clone, so this may be a sequencing read error. V is TRBV5-4 and J is TRBJ2-5; D is perhaps TRBD1 or TRBD2 (7 bases each). Germline lookup yields CDR1 SGHNT and CDR2 YYREEE (reference sequence). The CDR3 runs to 16 residues. CDR3 DNA sequence: TGTGCCAGCAGCCGCGGGTCTCAGGGGGGGACAGAGGCCCAGTACTTC. Residues: CASSRGSQGGTEAQYF.

This clonotype was counted only a few times. At one end, the junction sequence differs from germline, possibly due to a read error. The chain links TRBV20-1 to TRBJ2-1; D is perhaps TRBD1 (5 bases). This CDR3 is built from 14 residues. Germline CDR1 and CDR2: DFQATT and SNEGSKA (reference sequence). In DNA form, the CDR3 reads TGTAGTGCTAGGCCGACAGACACCTACAATGAGCAGTTCTTC. This gives the protein CSARPTDTYNEQFF.

This clonotype has just a few counts. This chain connects TRBV25-1 to TRBJ1-2, with TRBD1 identical over 9 bases. After removal of 8 bases from V and 7 bases from J, the junction contained 11 bases not matched to a gene. This CDR3 contains 14 residues. The germline V gene has CDR1 MGHDK and CDR2 SYGVNS. The CDR3 sequence: CASSFDRGMFGYTF. The CDR3 DNA follows: TGTGCCAGCTCTTTCGACAGGGGGATGTTTGGCTACACCTTC.

A note on this clonotype: The junction departs from germline at one end; a sequencing error may be responsible. The chain recombines TRBV12-3 or TRBV12-4 with TRBJ2-7, with D tentatively TRBD1 (5 bases). The CDR3 is made up of 15 amino acids. DNA of the CDR3: TGTGCCAACAGTTTTGGTGGGGCTCGGCGTTACGAGCAGTACTTC. Its translation is CANSFGGARRYEQYF.

This clonotype has a single count. This chain joins TRBV30 and TRBJ2-5; 10 nucleotides agree with TRBD1. Germline V gene sequence: CDR1 GTSNPN, CDR2 SVGIG (reference sequence). The CDR3 has 14 residues. The ends lost 4 bases at V and 0 bases at J; junction bases unmatched: 2. The CDR3 DNA sequence: TGTGCCTGGAAGGACAGGGGGGACCAAGAGACCCAGTACTTC. Translated, it gives CAWKDRGDQETQYF.